This T cell receptor (beta chain) was identified during a study of blood T cell repertoires in COVID-19. Across the whole study: PBMCs, B-cell-depleted T cells, or T cells were the source of the cDNA or gDNA that made up the material.

CDR3 length: 18 amino acids. CDR1 and CDR2 (germline): KGHSH, LQKENI. With V trimmed by 0 bases and J by 2 bases, 9 bases remained unmatched. How the authors handled the data: For nucleated cells, counts were estimated from reference gene primer amplification. Clones were read by immunoSEQ multiplex PCR, and TCRdb kept only the in-frame ones, dropping some. V and J calls and clone size come straight from that table; D and trimming were deduced from the DNA. The data show some 45,000 clones, with roughly three quarters seen just once and roughly 20% held by the top ten. The chain is built from TRBV18 and TRBJ1-5; TRBD1 agrees at 8 bases. The sequencing sample was made of peripheral blood. This receptor was identified in a man in his sixties or seventies with acute or convalescent COVID-19. In DNA form, the CDR3 reads TGTGCCAGCTCACCACCGGGGAAACAGGGGGGTGGCAATCAGCCCCAGCATTTT. This gives the protein CASSPPGKQGGGNQPQHF.